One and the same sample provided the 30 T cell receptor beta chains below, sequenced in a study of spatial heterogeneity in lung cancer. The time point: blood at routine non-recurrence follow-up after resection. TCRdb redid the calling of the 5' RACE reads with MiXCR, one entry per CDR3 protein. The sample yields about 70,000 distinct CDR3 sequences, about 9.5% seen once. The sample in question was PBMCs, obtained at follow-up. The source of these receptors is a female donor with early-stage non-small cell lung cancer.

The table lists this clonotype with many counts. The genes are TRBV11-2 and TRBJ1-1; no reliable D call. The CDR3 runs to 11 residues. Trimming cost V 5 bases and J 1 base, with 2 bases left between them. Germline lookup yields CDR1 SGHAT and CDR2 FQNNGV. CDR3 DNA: TGTGCCAGCAGCCAGAACACTGAAGCTTTCTTT. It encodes CASSQNTEAFF.

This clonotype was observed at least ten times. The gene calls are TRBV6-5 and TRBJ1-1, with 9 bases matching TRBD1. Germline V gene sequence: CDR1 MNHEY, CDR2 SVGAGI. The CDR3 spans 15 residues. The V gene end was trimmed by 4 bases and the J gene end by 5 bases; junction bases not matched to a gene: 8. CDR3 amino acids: CASSSSGTGRTEAFF. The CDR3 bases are TGTGCCAGCAGTTCCTCAGGGACAGGGAGGACTGAAGCTTTCTTT.

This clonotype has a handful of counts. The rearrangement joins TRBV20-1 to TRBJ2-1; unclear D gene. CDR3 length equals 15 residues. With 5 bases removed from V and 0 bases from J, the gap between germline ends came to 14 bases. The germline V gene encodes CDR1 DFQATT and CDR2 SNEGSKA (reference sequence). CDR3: CSAPNKQYSYNEQFF. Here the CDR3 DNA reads TGCAGTGCTCCTAATAAACAGTACTCCTACAATGAGCAGTTCTTC.

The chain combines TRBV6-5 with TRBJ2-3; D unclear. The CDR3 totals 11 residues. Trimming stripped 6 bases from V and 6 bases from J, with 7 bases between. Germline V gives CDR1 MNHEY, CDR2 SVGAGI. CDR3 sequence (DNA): TGTGCCAGCAGCCGGAGCGATACGCAGTATTTT. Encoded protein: CASSRSDTQYF.

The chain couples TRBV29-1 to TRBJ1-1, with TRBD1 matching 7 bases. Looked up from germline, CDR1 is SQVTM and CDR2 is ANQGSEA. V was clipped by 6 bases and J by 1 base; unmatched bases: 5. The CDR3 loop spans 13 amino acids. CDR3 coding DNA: TGCAGCGTGACAGGGAAAAAGAACACTGAAGCTTTCTTT. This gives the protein CSVTGKKNTEAFF.

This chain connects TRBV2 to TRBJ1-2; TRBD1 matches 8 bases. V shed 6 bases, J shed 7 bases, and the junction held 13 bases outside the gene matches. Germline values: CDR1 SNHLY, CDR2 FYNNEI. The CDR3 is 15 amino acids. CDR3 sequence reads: CASSPRWQGASGYTF. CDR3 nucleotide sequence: TGTGCCAGCAGCCCGAGGTGGCAGGGGGCGAGTGGCTACACCTTC.

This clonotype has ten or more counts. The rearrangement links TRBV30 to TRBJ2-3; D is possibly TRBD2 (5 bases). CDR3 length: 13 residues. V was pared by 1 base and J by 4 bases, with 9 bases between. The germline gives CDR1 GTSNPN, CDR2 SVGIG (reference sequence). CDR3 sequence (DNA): TGTGCCTGGAGTGGGGCAGCGGCAGATACGCAGTATTTT. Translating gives CAWSGAAADTQYF.

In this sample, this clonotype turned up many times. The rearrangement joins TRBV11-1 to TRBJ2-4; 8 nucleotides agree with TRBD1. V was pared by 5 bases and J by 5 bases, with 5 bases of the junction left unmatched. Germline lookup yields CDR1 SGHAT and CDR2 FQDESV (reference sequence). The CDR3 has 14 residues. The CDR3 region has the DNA TGTGCCAGCAGCGACTTGGGACAGGAAAACATTCAGTACTTC. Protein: CASSDLGQENIQYF.

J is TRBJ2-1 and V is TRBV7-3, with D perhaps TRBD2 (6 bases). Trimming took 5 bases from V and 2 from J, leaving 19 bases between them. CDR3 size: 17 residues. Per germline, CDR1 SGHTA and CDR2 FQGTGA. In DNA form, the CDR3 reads TGTGCCAGCAGCCTCGAACTAGCCCCTTACGCCTACAATGAGCAGTTCTTC. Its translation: CASSLELAPYAYNEQFF.

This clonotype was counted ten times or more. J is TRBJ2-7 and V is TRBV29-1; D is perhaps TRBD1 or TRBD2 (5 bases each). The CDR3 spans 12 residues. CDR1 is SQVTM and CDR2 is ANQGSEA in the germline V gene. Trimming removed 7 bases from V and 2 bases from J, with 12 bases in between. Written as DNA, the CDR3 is TGCAGCGCCGGGACCGGCACCTACGAGCAGTACTTC. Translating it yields CSAGTGTYEQYF.

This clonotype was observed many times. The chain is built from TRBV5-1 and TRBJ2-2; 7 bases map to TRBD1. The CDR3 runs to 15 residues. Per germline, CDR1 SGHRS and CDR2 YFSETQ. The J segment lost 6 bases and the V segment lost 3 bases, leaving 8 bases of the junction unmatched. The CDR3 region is CASSSRQGSAGELFF. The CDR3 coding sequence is TGCGCCAGCAGCTCTCGACAGGGTAGCGCCGGGGAGCTGTTTTTT.

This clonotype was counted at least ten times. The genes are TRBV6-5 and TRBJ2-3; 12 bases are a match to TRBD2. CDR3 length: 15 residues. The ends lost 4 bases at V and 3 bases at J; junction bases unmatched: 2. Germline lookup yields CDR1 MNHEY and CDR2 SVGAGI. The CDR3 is CASSLLAGGTDTQYF. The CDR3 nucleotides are TGTGCCAGCAGTTTACTAGCGGGAGGAACAGATACGCAGTATTTT.

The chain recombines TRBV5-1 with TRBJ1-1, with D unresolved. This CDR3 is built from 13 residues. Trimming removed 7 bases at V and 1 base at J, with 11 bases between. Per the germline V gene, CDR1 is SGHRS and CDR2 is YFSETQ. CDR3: CASGREPNTEAFF. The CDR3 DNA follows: TGCGCCAGCGGGAGGGAACCGAACACTGAAGCTTTCTTT.

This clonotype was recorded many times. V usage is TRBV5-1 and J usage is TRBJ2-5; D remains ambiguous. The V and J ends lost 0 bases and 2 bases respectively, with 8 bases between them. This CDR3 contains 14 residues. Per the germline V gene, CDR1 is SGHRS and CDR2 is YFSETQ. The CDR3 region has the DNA TGCGCCAGCAGCTTGGCGTCGCCTCAAGAGACCCAGTACTTC. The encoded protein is CASSLASPQETQYF.

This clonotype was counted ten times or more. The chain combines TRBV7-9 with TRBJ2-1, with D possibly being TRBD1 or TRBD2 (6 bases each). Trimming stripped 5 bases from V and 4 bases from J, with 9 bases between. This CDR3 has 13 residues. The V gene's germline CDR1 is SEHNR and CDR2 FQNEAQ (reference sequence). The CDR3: CASSQGGYNEQFF. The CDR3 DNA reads TGTGCCAGCAGCCAAGGGGGGTACAATGAGCAGTTCTTC.

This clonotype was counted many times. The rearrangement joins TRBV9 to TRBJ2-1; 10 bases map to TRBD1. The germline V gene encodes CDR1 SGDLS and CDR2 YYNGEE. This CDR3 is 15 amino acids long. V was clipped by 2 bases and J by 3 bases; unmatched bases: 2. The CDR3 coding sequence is TGTGCCAGCAGCGTGACAGGGGGCTTCTACAATGAGCAGTTCTTC. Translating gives CASSVTGGFYNEQFF.

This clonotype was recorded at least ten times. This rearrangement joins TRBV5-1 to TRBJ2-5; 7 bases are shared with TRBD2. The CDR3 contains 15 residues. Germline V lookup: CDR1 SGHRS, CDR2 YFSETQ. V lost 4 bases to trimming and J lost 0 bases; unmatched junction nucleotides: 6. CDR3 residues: CASSRPLADQETQYF. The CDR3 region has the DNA TGCGCCAGCAGCCGTCCCCTAGCGGACCAAGAGACCCAGTACTTC.

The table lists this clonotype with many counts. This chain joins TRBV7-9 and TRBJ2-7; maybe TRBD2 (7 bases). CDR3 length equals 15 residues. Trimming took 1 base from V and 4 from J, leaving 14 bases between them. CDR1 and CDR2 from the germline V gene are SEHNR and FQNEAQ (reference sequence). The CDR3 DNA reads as TGTGCCAGCAGCTTAGGTTCGGGGGGCCAATACGAGCAGTACTTC. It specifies CASSLGSGGQYEQYF.

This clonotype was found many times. Written as DNA, the CDR3 is TGCGCCAGCCGGGGGCCAGGAGCGGGTGAAGCTTTCTTT. Amino acid sequence: CASRGPGAGEAFF. The rearrangement joins TRBV10-2 to TRBJ1-1; D is perhaps TRBD1 (6 bases). CDR3 length: 13 amino acids. Germline-derived CDR1 and CDR2 are WSHSY and SAAADI. V lost 8 bases and J lost 7, with 17 bases in between.

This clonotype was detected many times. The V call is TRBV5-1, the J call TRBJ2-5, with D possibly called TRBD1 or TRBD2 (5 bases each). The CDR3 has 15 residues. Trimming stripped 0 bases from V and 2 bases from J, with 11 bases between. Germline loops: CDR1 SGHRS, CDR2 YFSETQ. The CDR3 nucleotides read TGCGCCAGCAGCTTGGATACCTGGGGGCAAGAGACCCAGTACTTC. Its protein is CASSLDTWGQETQYF.

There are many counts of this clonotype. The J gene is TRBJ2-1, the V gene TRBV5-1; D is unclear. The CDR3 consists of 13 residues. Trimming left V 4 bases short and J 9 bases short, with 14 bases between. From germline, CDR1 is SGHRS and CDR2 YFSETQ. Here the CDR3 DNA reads TGCGCCAGCAGCCTCAACCAGGCCAGTGAGCAGTTCTTC. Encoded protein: CASSLNQASEQFF.

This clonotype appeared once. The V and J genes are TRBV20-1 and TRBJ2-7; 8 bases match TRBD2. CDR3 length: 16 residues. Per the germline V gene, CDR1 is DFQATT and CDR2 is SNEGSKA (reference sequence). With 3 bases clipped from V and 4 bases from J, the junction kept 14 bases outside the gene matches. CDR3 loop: CSARRPLSGSIYEQYF. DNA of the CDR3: TGCAGTGCTAGGCGTCCCCTAAGCGGGAGTATTTACGAGCAGTACTTC.

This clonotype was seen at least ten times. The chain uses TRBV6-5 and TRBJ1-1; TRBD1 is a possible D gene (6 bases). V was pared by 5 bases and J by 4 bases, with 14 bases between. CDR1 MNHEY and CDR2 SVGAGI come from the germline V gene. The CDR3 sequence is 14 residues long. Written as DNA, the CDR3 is TGTGCCAGCAGTCGCATTTTACAGGGCACTGAAGCTTTCTTT. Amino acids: CASSRILQGTEAFF.

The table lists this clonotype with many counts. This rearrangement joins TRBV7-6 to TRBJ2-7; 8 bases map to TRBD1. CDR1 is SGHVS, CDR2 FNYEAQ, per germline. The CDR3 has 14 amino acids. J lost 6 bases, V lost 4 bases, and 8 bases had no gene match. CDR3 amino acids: CASSSDRAGFEQYF. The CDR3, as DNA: TGTGCCAGCAGCTCGGACAGGGCGGGGTTCGAGCAGTACTTC.

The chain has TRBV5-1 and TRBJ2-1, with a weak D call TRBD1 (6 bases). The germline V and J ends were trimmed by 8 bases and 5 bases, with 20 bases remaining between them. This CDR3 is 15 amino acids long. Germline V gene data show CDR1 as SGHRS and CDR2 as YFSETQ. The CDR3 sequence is CASGSGVVSNNEQFF. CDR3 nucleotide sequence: TGCGCCAGTGGATCAGGGGTGGTTTCAAACAATGAGCAGTTCTTC.

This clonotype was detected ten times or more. For the CDR3, the DNA is TGTGCCAGCAGCTTAGCGGGCAGGGAAGACGAGCAGTACTTC. It translates to CASSLAGREDEQYF. The rearrangement links TRBV7-2 to TRBJ2-7; tentatively, D is TRBD1 (5 bases). CDR3 length: 14 residues. Germline lookup yields CDR1 SGHTA and CDR2 FQGNSA. V lost 0 bases and J 5 bases, leaving 11 bases between the germline ends.

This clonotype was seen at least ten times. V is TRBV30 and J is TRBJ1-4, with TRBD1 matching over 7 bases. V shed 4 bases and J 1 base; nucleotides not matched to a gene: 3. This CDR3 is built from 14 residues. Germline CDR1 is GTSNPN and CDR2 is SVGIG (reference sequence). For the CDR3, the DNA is TGTGCCTGGATCAACAGGGGAACTAATGAAAAACTGTTTTTT. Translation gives CAWINRGTNEKLFF.

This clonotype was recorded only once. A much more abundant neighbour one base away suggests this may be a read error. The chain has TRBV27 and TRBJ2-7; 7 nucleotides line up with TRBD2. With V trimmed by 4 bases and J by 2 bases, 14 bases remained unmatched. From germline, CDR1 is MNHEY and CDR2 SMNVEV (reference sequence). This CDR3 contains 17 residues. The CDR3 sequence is CASSSLGTTTSTYEQYF. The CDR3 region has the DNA TGTGCCAGCAGTTCACTCGGGACTACGACTTCGACCTACGAGCAGTACTTC.

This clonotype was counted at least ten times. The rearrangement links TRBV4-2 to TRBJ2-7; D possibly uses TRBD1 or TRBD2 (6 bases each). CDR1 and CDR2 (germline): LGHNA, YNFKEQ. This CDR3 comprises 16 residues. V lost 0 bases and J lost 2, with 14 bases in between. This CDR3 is CASSQDLGGAAYEQYF. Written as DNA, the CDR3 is TGTGCCAGCAGCCAAGATCTCGGGGGCGCAGCCTACGAGCAGTACTTC.

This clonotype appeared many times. The CDR3 region has the DNA TGCGCCAGCAGCTTGTCCGGGGCCCCCTACGAGCAGTACTTC. Protein product: CASSLSGAPYEQYF. The chain has TRBV5-1 and TRBJ2-7, with D possibly called TRBD1 or TRBD2 (5 bases each). CDR3 length equals 14 residues. Per the germline V gene, CDR1 is SGHRS and CDR2 is YFSETQ. V lost 1 base and J lost 2, with 10 bases in between. Variable domain in full (rest from reference TRBV5-1 and TRBJ2-7): KAGVTQTPRYLIKTRGQQVTLSCSPISGHRSVSWYQQTPGQGLQFLFEYFSETQRNKGNFPGRFSGRQFSNSRSEMNVSTLELGDSALYLCASSLSGAPYEQYFGPGTRLTVT.